The 14 T cell receptor beta chains below were found in one sample sequenced in a study of T cell clonotyping in hematopoietic cell transplantation. TCRdb keeps only in-frame clones here, not all; method: immunoSEQ multiplex PCR. The data show tens of thousands of clones, with roughly 92% seen just once and about 0.8% held by the top ten. The sequencing sample was made of peripheral blood mononuclear cells. These receptors all come from a woman in her 50s in good health. Some clones in this sample may be carry-over from other donors' samples.

The chain combines TRBV19 with TRBJ2-5, with TRBD1 identical over 8 bases. Germline CDR1 LNHDA, CDR2 SQIVND (reference sequence). The CDR3 runs 16 residues. The junction had 12 bases not matched to a gene; V was cut back by 7 bases and J by 2 bases. CDR3 residues: CASNPTPRTGQETQYF. The CDR3, as DNA: TGTGCCAGTAACCCGACTCCCAGGACAGGGCAAGAGACCCAGTACTTC.

This chain links TRBV4-2 with TRBJ1-2; the D is unclear. Trimming removed 5 bases from V and 3 bases from J, with 19 bases in between. This CDR3 has 16 amino acids. CDR1 LGHNA and CDR2 YNFKEQ come from the germline V gene. The CDR3 region is CASSGERARADYGYTF. The CDR3 DNA is TGTGCCAGCAGCGGAGAGAGGGCGAGGGCGGACTATGGCTACACCTTC.

The chain is built from TRBV28 and TRBJ1-5, with 12 nucleotides matching TRBD1. The length of the CDR3 is 14 residues. CDR1 and CDR2 (germline): MDHEN, SYDVKM. Losses at the gene ends were 6 bases for V and 6 bases for J; bases not matched to a gene: 3. CDR3 nucleotides: TGTGCCAGCAGCGGGACAGGGGGCTTTCAGCCCCAGCATTTT. Protein product: CASSGTGGFQPQHF.

The rearrangement links TRBV10-3 to TRBJ1-2; TRBD1 aligns across 8 bases. This CDR3 has 14 residues. After removal of 1 base from V and 7 bases from J, the junction contained 5 bases not matched to a gene. CDR1 and CDR2 from the germline V gene are ENHRY and SYGVKD. CDR3 sequence reads: CAISELQGEGGYTF. In DNA form, the CDR3 reads TGTGCCATCAGTGAGTTACAGGGGGAAGGTGGCTACACCTTC.

This chain joins TRBV11-2 and TRBJ1-6, with 9 bases identical to TRBD1. The germline V gene encodes CDR1 SGHAT and CDR2 FQNNGV. Trimming removed 5 bases from V and 9 bases from J; junction bases left unmatched: 8. The CDR3 loop spans 15 amino acids. In DNA, the CDR3 is TGTGCCAGCAGCGTACAGGGGGCACAAGGTTCACCCCTCCACTTT. Amino acids: CASSVQGAQGSPLHF.

This chain connects TRBV6-7 to TRBJ2-5; unclear D gene. TRBV6-7 qualifies as an ORF whose function is uncertain. This CDR3 comprises 15 residues. The V end lost 2 bases, the J end lost 2 bases, and 12 bases lay between the germline ends. CDR3 region: CASSYDRLRQETQYF. CDR3 in DNA: TGTGCCAGCAGTTACGATCGGCTCCGGCAAGAGACCCAGTACTTC.

This rearrangement joins TRBV5-4 to TRBJ1-2, with a tentative D call TRBD1 (6 bases). Germline V gives CDR1 SGHNT, CDR2 YYREEE (reference sequence). The CDR3 is 15 amino acids. The germline V and J ends were trimmed by 4 bases and 3 bases, with 16 bases remaining between them. In DNA form, the CDR3 reads TGTGCCAGCAGCATGGACAGTGTTTTGGACTATGGCTACACCTTC. As protein: CASSMDSVLDYGYTF.

The chain joins TRBV10-3 to TRBJ1-5; D remains ambiguous. Germline-derived CDR1 and CDR2 are ENHRY and SYGVKD. This CDR3 comprises 14 residues. V lost 0 bases to trimming and J lost 7 bases, with 10 bases between them. CDR3 loop: CAISESAIGQPQHF. CDR3 coding DNA: TGTGCCATCAGTGAGTCTGCCATTGGGCAGCCCCAGCATTTT.

This chain connects TRBV7-3 to TRBJ2-7, with 7 bases that match TRBD1. The V gene's germline CDR1 is SGHTA and CDR2 FQGTGA. The ends lost 5 bases at V and 0 bases at J; junction bases unmatched: 4. The CDR3 totals 14 residues. The DNA of the CDR3 is TGTGCCAGCAGCCGGGACAGTAGCTCCTACGAGCAGTACTTC. Translation gives CASSRDSSSYEQYF.

This clone was seen a few times. The chain is built from TRBV28 and TRBJ2-7; a possible D gene is TRBD1 (6 bases). The CDR3 totals 13 residues. Trimming pared 10 bases from V and 0 bases from J, leaving 13 bases between. Germline CDR1 reads MDHEN; CDR2 reads SYDVKM. In nucleotides, the CDR3 is TGTGCCACCCTCCGGGACAACTCCTACGAGCAGTACTTC. Translation: CATLRDNSYEQYF.

The genes are TRBV6-6 and TRBJ1-2, with 12 bases that match TRBD1. CDR3 size: 16 residues. V lost 8 bases and J lost 2; bases outside the gene matches: 9. Per the germline V gene, CDR1 is MNHNY and CDR2 is SVGAGI (reference sequence). The CDR3 DNA is TGTGCCAGCGCCAAACCGGGGACAGGGGGCAACTATGGCTACACCTTC. This sequence encodes CASAKPGTGGNYGYTF.

This sequence joins TRBV25-1 and TRBJ1-3; D is unclear. CDR1 MGHDK and CDR2 SYGVNS come from the germline V gene. Between the trimmed V and J ends, which lost 5 bases and 1 base, there was a span of 18 bases. The CDR3 has 17 residues. DNA of the CDR3: TGTGCCAGCAGTCCCAGCAGCATGATCATTTCTGGAAACACCATATATTTT. Residues: CASSPSSMIISGNTIYF.

The rearrangement links TRBV9 to TRBJ2-5, with TRBD2 as a possible D gene (6 bases). There are 13 residues in the CDR3. Germline lookup yields CDR1 SGDLS and CDR2 YYNGEE. V lost 3 bases and J 5 bases, leaving 11 bases between the germline ends. CDR3 protein: CASSGGALETQYF. The CDR3 nucleotides read TGTGCCAGCAGCGGCGGGGCCCTGGAGACCCAGTACTTC.

The V gene is TRBV6-4, the J gene TRBJ1-5; no definite D call. V lost 0 bases and J 3 bases, leaving 15 bases between the germline ends. Germline CDR1 reads MRHNA; CDR2 reads SNTAGT. CDR3 length equals 17 residues. CDR3 sequence (DNA): TGTGCCAGCAGTGACTCGACCCGTAGGGAGGCCAATCAGCCCCAGCATTTT. It codes for CASSDSTRREANQPQHF.